The rows below give T cell receptor beta chains drawn from one sample of a study of blood T cell repertoires in COVID-19. Produced via immunoSEQ multiplex PCR; TCRdb's table is partial and in-frame only. Altogether around 220,000 clones are present, around 84% being singletons, with the ten largest covering about 7%. Sequenced material: PBMCs or T cells enriched from blood (not recorded which). The receptor set was obtained from a woman aged 40 to 50 with acute COVID-19. Both conserved end residues are part of each CDR3. A D gene is named only where the DNA matches it firmly. Size tells how often a clone was seen (once, few, many) or the class of an expanded clone, and some rows leave it out.

TRBJ1-3,NA,TRBV28,NA,TGTGCCAGCAGTGAGAGTCGGGGGAGGAACACCATATATTTT,CASSESRGRNTIYF
TRBJ2-1,NA,TRBV9,TRBD1,TGTGCCAGCAGCCGGACAGGGTTCGATGAGCAGTTCTTC,CASSRTGFDEQFF
TRBJ1-2,NA,TRBV28,TRBD1,TGTGCCAGCAGTGCGGGACAGAGGGGCTACACCTTC,CASSAGQRGYTF
TRBJ1-2,NA,TRBV7-2,NA,TGTGCCAGCAGCTTACCGGACAGAGATGGCTACACCTTC,CASSLPDRDGYTF
TRBJ2-1,NA,TRBV29-1,NA,TGCAGCGTTGAAGGCCGGGCGGGCAGGGGGGCCTTGAATGAGCAGTTCTTC,CSVEGRAGRGALNEQFF
TRBJ2-1,NA,TRBV10-3,TRBD1,TGTGCCAGCGGCCCGAGACAGGGGGCCCATGAGCAGTTCTTC,CASGPRQGAHEQFF
TRBJ1-3,NA,TRBV19,NA,TGTGCCAGTAGAACTAGGACGGCGAGCTCTGGAAACACCATATATTTT,CASRTRTASSGNTIYF
TRBJ2-3,NA,TRBV7-2,NA,TGTGCTATCAAGCCGGGAAGCTTAGGCACAGATACGCAGTATTTT,CAIKPGSLGTDTQYF
TRBJ1-6,NA,TRBV3-1/TRBV3-2,NA,TGTGCCAGCAGCCAACTACAGGGTCCACCCCTCCACTTT,CASSQLQGPPLHF
TRBJ1-1,NA,TRBV3-1/TRBV3-2,NA,TGTGCCAGCAGCCAAGATGAACAGAACACTGAAGCTTTCTTT,CASSQDEQNTEAFF
TRBJ1-4,NA,TRBV6-5,NA,TGTGCCAGCAGCCAACAGACCCGGGGTGAAAAACTGTTTTTT,CASSQQTRGEKLFF
TRBJ1-1,NA,TRBV18,NA,TGTGCCAGCTCACCGGAGGCGACGAACACTGAAGCTTTCTTT,CASSPEATNTEAFF
TRBJ1-3,NA,TRBV7-8,TRBD1,TGTGCCAGCAGCCGAGGGGGCAGCTCTGGAAACACCATATATTTT,CASSRGGSSGNTIYF
TRBJ2-5,NA,TRBV19,NA,TGTGCCAGTAGTTGGGGTCCCACGGGGGAGACCCAGTACTTC,CASSWGPTGETQYF
TRBJ2-7,NA,TRBV11-2,NA,TGTGCCAGCAGCGCCACAGGATCCTCCTACGAGCAGTACTTC,CASSATGSSYEQYF
TRBJ2-6,NA,TRBV19,TRBD2,TGTGCCAGTAGTGTCCTGCCGGGACTAGCGAAATCTGGGGCCAACGTCCTGACTTTC,CASSVLPGLAKSGANVLTF
TRBJ1-5,few,TRBV19,TRBD1,TGTGCCAGTAGTATGACAGGGGAAAGGGGTCTACAGCCCCAGCATTTT,CASSMTGERGLQPQHF
TRBJ1-5,NA,TRBV6-6,TRBD1,TGTGCCAGCAGTTACAGGGGGCTTGATAATCAGCCCCAGCATTTT,CASSYRGLDNQPQHF
TRBJ2-3,NA,TRBV2,TRBD2,TGTGCCAGCAAGGGCGGGAGTCTCGCAGATACGCAGTATTTT,CASKGGSLADTQYF
TRBJ2-1,NA,TRBV7-9,TRBD1,TGTGCCAGCAGCGGAAGGACAGGGGTGGGCAATGAGCAGTTCTTC,CASSGRTGVGNEQFF
TRBJ2-1,few,TRBV11-3,TRBD2,TGTGCCAGCAGCTTAGATGGGCGGGGGGAGAATGAGCAGTTCTTC,CASSLDGRGENEQFF
TRBJ2-1,NA,TRBV1,NA,TGCACCAGCAGCCAAGAAGGACGGGGAAAGTACAATGAGCAGTTCTTC,CTSSQEGRGKYNEQFF
TRBJ2-7,NA,TRBV19,TRBD2,TGTGCCAGTAGTCTGGGACTAGCGGGAGTATACGAGCAGTACTTC,CASSLGLAGVYEQYF
TRBJ1-5,few,TRBV10-1,TRBD1,TGCGCCAGCACTCACTGCGGACAGGGAGATAATCAGCCCCAGCATTTT,CASTHCGQGDNQPQHF
TRBJ1-2,NA,TRBV2,TRBD1,TGTGCCAGCAGTGAAGTCCCCGGACAGGGAAAAAATGGCTACACCTTC,CASSEVPGQGKNGYTF
TRBJ2-7,NA,TRBV28,NA,TGTGCCAGCAGGGGGGCCGGGACGGTCTACGAGCAGTACTTC,CASRGAGTVYEQYF
TRBJ1-4,NA,TRBV4-3,TRBD1,TGCGCCAGCAGCCAAGACTCCGGGACAGGGAATGAAAAACTGTTTTTT,CASSQDSGTGNEKLFF
TRBJ1-1,NA,TRBV16,NA,TGTGCCAGCAGCCAATCGTCCGGGACATATGCTTTCTTT,CASSQSSGTYAFF
TRBJ2-1,NA,TRBV2,NA,TGTGCCAGCAGTGGGGACTGGAACAATGAGCAGTTCTTC,CASSGDWNNEQFF
TRBJ1-3,NA,TRBV11-2,NA,TGTGCCAGCAGCGGCCACATTCGCTCTGGAAACACCATATATTTT,CASSGHIRSGNTIYF
TRBJ2-7,NA,TRBV10-3,NA,TGTGCCATCAGTGAGTCCAGGGGTTTGAGATACGAGCAGTACTTC,CAISESRGLRYEQYF
TRBJ2-5,once,TRBV7-3,NA,TGTGCCAGCAGCTTGGCCAGGAAAGAGACCCAGTACTTC,CASSLARKETQYF
TRBJ2-2,few,TRBV9,NA,TGTGCCAGCAGCTTTGGTCCTCCGGGAACCGGGGAGCTGTTTTTT,CASSFGPPGTGELFF
TRBJ1-5,NA,TRBV28,NA,TGTGCCAGCAGTTTAATTGGGGAGGGGAACAATCAGCCCCAGCATTTT,CASSLIGEGNNQPQHF
TRBJ1-4,NA,TRBV9,TRBD1,TGTGCCAGCAGCACCGGGGACAGAACTAATGAAAAACTGTTTTTT,CASSTGDRTNEKLFF
TRBJ2-1,NA,TRBV29-1,TRBD1,TGCAGCGTTGCCCGACAGGGGTTCTACAATGAGCAGTTCTTC,CSVARQGFYNEQFF
TRBJ2-7,NA,TRBV29-1,TRBD2,TGCAGCGTTGCTCCCCTAGCGGGAGGGCGTGGAGAGCAGTACTTC,CSVAPLAGGRGEQYF
TRBJ2-4,NA,TRBV27,TRBD2,TGTGCCAGCAGTCCCCGGACTAGCGGGAGTGGATGGGACATTCAGTACTTC,CASSPRTSGSGWDIQYF
TRBJ2-5,NA,TRBV5-1,TRBD1,TGCGCCAGCAGCTTGCAACAGGGGGCGGAGGAGACCCAGTACTTC,CASSLQQGAEETQYF
TRBJ2-5,NA,TRBV27,TRBD2,TGTGCCAGCAGTTTATCGGGCAGCGGGGTCCGGTTGGAGACCCAGTACTTC,CASSLSGSGVRLETQYF
TRBJ1-1,once,TRBV28,TRBD1,TGTGCCAGCAGGGTTGGTCGACAGGGACGTGTCACTGAAGCTTTCTTT,CASRVGRQGRVTEAFF
TRBJ2-4,once,TRBV11-1,TRBD1,TGTGCCAGCAGCTACAGGGGTGCCAAAAACATTCAGTACTTC,CASSYRGAKNIQYF
TRBJ1-1,NA,TRBV29-1,NA,TGCAGCGGGTGGCTGAGGGGGGGAGCTTTCTTT,CSGWLRGGAFF
TRBJ2-2,NA,TRBV7-2,TRBD2,TGTGCCAGCAGCTTAGCGCGCGGGGGGAACACCGGGGAGCTGTTTTTT,CASSLARGGNTGELFF
TRBJ2-3,NA,TRBV5-1,TRBD2,TGCGCCAGCAGCCAAGCGGGGAGGCCGTTGGATACGCAGTATTTT,CASSQAGRPLDTQYF
TRBJ1-3,NA,TRBV7-2,NA,TGTGCCAGCCGAGGTCAGCTACTCTCTGGAAACACCATATATTTT,CASRGQLLSGNTIYF
TRBJ2-5,NA,TRBV27,TRBD2,TGTGCCAGCAGTCCCCGGACTAGCGGGGGGACCCAGTACTTC,CASSPRTSGGTQYF
TRBJ2-3,few,TRBV9,NA,TGTGCCAGCAGCGCGGGGACAGATACGCAGTATTTT,CASSAGTDTQYF
TRBJ1-5,NA,TRBV6-5,TRBD1,TGTGCCAGCAGTTACTCAAGGGGGCTGGGCAATCAGCCCCAGCATTTT,CASSYSRGLGNQPQHF
TRBJ2-5,once,TRBV10-3,NA,TGTGCCATCAGTGAGTCTGGCAGGGAAGAGACCCAGTACTTC,CAISESGREETQYF
TRBJ2-5,NA,TRBV3-1/TRBV3-2,TRBD2,TGTGCCAGCACCATTAGCGGGGCGGGTCAAGAGACCCAGTACTTC,CASTISGAGQETQYF
TRBJ2-3,NA,TRBV4-3,TRBD2,TGCGCCAGCAGCCAAGAGCGGGAGATGGTGGCAGATACGCAGTATTTT,CASSQEREMVADTQYF
TRBJ1-1,NA,TRBV9,NA,TGTGCCAGCAGCGTAGGAACAGGGTTTATCACTGAAGCTTTCTTT,CASSVGTGFITEAFF
TRBJ2-6,NA,TRBV9,TRBD1,TGTGCCAGCAGCGTAAGCCGGGACAGGCTCCCCTCTGGGGCCAACGTCCTGACTTTC,CASSVSRDRLPSGANVLTF
TRBJ2-1,NA,TRBV9,NA,TGTGCCAGCAGCGTAGCGGGAGCCCCCAACAATGAGCAGTTCTTC,CASSVAGAPNNEQFF